These T cell receptor beta chains were read from a single sample in a study of shared clonotypes between healthy human individuals. The protocol was immunoSEQ multiplex PCR, while the TCRdb copy is restricted to in-frame clones and leaves out a portion. The table includes some 360,000 clones, 73% detected once. Sequenced input: memory CD4+ T cells sorted from blood. The receptor source for this set is a man aged 30 to 39 in good health. CDR3s include the opening cysteine and the closing phenylalanine or tryptophan. The order of the fields is clone size, J gene, D gene, V gene, CDR3 protein, CDR3 DNA. D genes are given only for firm matches. Where a row states a size, it is once, few, many or the class of an expanded clone; other rows omit it.

few	TRBJ1-1	.	TRBV28	CASTPARGNTEAFF	TGTGCCAGCACCCCCGCACGGGGGAACACTGAAGCTTTCTTT
.	TRBJ2-3	.	TRBV20-1	CSAEHPDTQYF	TGCAGTGCCGAGCATCCAGATACGCAGTATTTT
.	TRBJ2-7	TRBD1	TRBV9	CASSLGTEGEQYF	TGTGCCAGCAGCCTCGGGACAGAAGGCGAGCAGTACTTC
.	TRBJ2-3	TRBD1	TRBV27	CASSVSGTGGSTDTQYF	TGTGCCAGCAGTGTCTCCGGGACAGGGGGAAGCACAGATACGCAGTATTTT
.	TRBJ1-2	.	TRBV27	CASSLKGGNYGYTF	TGTGCCAGCAGTTTAAAAGGCGGGAACTATGGCTACACCTTC
.	TRBJ2-7	TRBD2	TRBV29-1	CSTWIAGAGEQYF	TGCAGTACTTGGATAGCGGGAGCGGGGGAGCAGTACTTC
few	TRBJ1-2	.	TRBV19	CASSAGTDSFYGYTF	TGTGCCAGTAGCGCCGGCACCGACAGCTTCTATGGCTACACCTTC
.	TRBJ2-4	TRBD2	TRBV6-1	CASSDRPSGRAKNIQYF	TGTGCCAGCAGTGACAGGCCTAGCGGGAGGGCCAAAAACATTCAGTACTTC
.	TRBJ2-4	TRBD2	TRBV6-1	CASDLTGGSKNIQYF	TGTGCCAGCGATCTGACGGGAGGGTCCAAAAACATTCAGTACTTC
once	TRBJ1-5	.	TRBV6-9	CASSFCRDTHQPQHF	TGTGCCAGCAGTTTCTGCCGGGACACACATCAGCCCCAGCATTTT
.	TRBJ2-1	TRBD2	TRBV7-9	CASSLDGTSGNEQFF	TGTGCCAGCAGCTTAGATGGGACTAGCGGCAATGAGCAGTTCTTC
few	TRBJ1-4	.	TRBV28	CASSSGGLNEKLFF	TGTGCCAGCAGTTCGGGTGGGCTTAATGAAAAACTGTTTTTT
.	TRBJ2-5	.	TRBV6-4	CASILGTSGRRKTQYF	.
.	TRBJ2-5	.	TRBV7-2	CASSYQRGGQETQYF	TGTGCCAGCAGCTACCAGAGGGGGGGGCAAGAGACCCAGTACTTC
.	TRBJ1-4	.	TRBV6-1	CASSEQDEKLFF	TGTGCCAGCAGTGAACAGGATGAAAAACTGTTTTTT
.	TRBJ2-7	TRBD1	TRBV18	CASSRAKWTGENEQYF	TGTGCCAGCTCACGAGCAAAGTGGACAGGGGAAAACGAGCAGTACTTC
few	TRBJ2-3	TRBD2	TRBV6-4	CASKLAGGSSDTQYF	TGTGCCAGCAAACTAGCGGGAGGGAGTTCAGATACGCAGTATTTT
few	TRBJ1-5	TRBD1	TRBV30	CAWSGSGGHQPQHF	TGTGCCTGGAGTGGGTCAGGGGGCCACCAGCCCCAGCATTTT
.	TRBJ2-1	TRBD1	TRBV7-9	CASSFTDRDKQFF	TGTGCCAGCAGCTTCACCGACAGGGATAAGCAGTTCTTC
.	TRBJ1-5	.	TRBV6-1	CASSEMRGSYSNQPQHF	TGTGCCAGCAGTGAAATGCGGGGATCCTATAGCAATCAGCCCCAGCATTTT
.	TRBJ2-6	TRBD2	TRBV7-9	CASSPGTSGTGANVLTF	TGTGCCAGCAGTCCCGGGACTAGCGGAACTGGGGCCAACGTCCTGACTTTC
.	TRBJ2-7	TRBD2	TRBV28	CASSRTSGSWYEQYF	TGTGCCAGCTCCAGGACTAGCGGGAGTTGGTACGAGCAGTACTTC
.	TRBJ2-7	.	TRBV2	CASGGSAYEQYF	TGTGCCAGCGGAGGCAGCGCCTACGAGCAGTACTTC
.	TRBJ2-3	.	TRBV29-1	CSVVTAFTDTQYF	TGCAGCGTTGTGACAGCCTTCACAGATACGCAGTATTTT
.	TRBJ1-2	.	TRBV6-5	CASRGTAYGYTF	TGTGCCAGCAGGGGGACTGCGTACGGCTACACCTTC
once	TRBJ2-3	.	TRBV10-3	CAIQGGAGTDTQYF	TGTGCCATCCAAGGGGGGGCCGGCACAGATACGCAGTATTTT
.	TRBJ1-1	TRBD1	TRBV9	CASSMTGANTEAFF	TGTGCCAGCAGCATGACAGGGGCGAACACTGAAGCTTTCTTT
.	TRBJ2-7	TRBD2	TRBV4-3	CASSPAGGPGEQYF	TGCGCCAGCAGCCCAGCGGGAGGGCCCGGGGAGCAGTACTTC
.	TRBJ2-2	.	TRBV6-1	CASSQSNTGELFF	TGTGCCAGCAGTCAGTCGAACACCGGGGAGCTGTTTTTT
few	TRBJ2-5	.	TRBV28	CASNIRGAPRETQYF	TGTGCCAGCAACATCCGGGGGGCGCCCCGAGAGACCCAGTACTTC
.	TRBJ1-1	.	TRBV19	CASSMLGGVAFF	TGTGCCAGTAGCATGTTGGGGGGCGTAGCTTTCTTT
few	TRBJ2-7	.	TRBV4-1	CASSQELGALNYEQYF	TGCGCCAGCAGCCAAGAATTAGGGGCGCTTAATTACGAGCAGTACTTC
.	TRBJ2-2	TRBD2	TRBV9	CASKMGRGTGELFF	TGTGCCAGCAAAATGGGGAGGGGCACCGGGGAGCTGTTTTTT
once	TRBJ2-7	TRBD2	TRBV11-2	CASSFTSGSIGVYEQYF	TGTGCCAGCAGCTTTACTAGCGGGAGCATTGGTGTGTACGAGCAGTACTTC
.	TRBJ1-1	TRBD1	TRBV5-1	CASSLEGQGWGGTEAFF	TGCGCCAGCAGCTTGGAGGGACAGGGTTGGGGAGGCACTGAAGCTTTCTTT
few	TRBJ2-7	TRBD1	TRBV28	CATFPSGTVTTPSYEQYF	TGTGCCACCTTTCCGTCCGGGACAGTTACCACTCCTTCCTACGAGCAGTACTTC
few	TRBJ2-1	.	TRBV9	CASSVEWADNEQFF	TGTGCCAGCAGCGTAGAATGGGCCGACAATGAGCAGTTCTTC
few	TRBJ2-2	.	TRBV18	CASSPSAAANTGELFF	TGTGCCAGCTCACCGTCGGCGGCCGCGAACACCGGGGAGCTGTTTTTT
.	TRBJ2-1	.	TRBV27	CASSARHSSYNEQFF	TGTGCCAGCAGTGCTAGACATAGCTCCTACAATGAGCAGTTCTTC
.	TRBJ1-2	.	TRBV28	CASSDPGLEDTF	TGTGCCAGCAGCGACCCGGGTCTCGAGGACACCTTC
.	TRBJ1-2	TRBD1	TRBV29-1	CSARQGSYGYTF	TGCAGCGCCAGACAGGGCAGCTATGGCTACACCTTC
.	TRBJ2-7	TRBD1	TRBV7-2	CASSSGQGPYEQYF	TGTGCCAGCAGCTCGGGACAGGGCCCCTACGAGCAGTACTTC
.	TRBJ2-5	TRBD1	TRBV10-1	CASSEGTDKRTQYF	TGCGCCAGCAGTGAAGGGACAGACAAGAGGACCCAGTACTTC
.	TRBJ2-2	.	TRBV29-1	CSVRWGIGELFF	TGCAGCGTTCGATGGGGTATCGGGGAGCTGTTTTTT
.	TRBJ1-4	.	TRBV18	CASSQGRENEKLFF	TGTGCCAGCTCACAGGGACGGGAGAATGAAAAACTGTTTTTT
few	TRBJ1-3	.	TRBV5-1	CASSLNGENGNTIYF	TGCGCCAGCAGCCTGAATGGGGAAAATGGAAACACCATATATTTT
.	TRBJ2-5	TRBD1	TRBV6-5	CASSIAGTGKETQYF	TGTGCCAGCAGTATAGCCGGGACAGGGAAAGAGACCCAGTACTTC
.	TRBJ2-1	TRBD2	TRBV6-6	CASRGTSGSWNEQFF	TGTGCCAGCAGAGGGACTAGCGGGAGTTGGAATGAGCAGTTCTTC
.	TRBJ2-3	TRBD2	TRBV18	CASSPGGGGTDTQYF	TGTGCCAGCTCACCTGGGGGGGGTGGCACAGATACGCAGTATTTT
.	TRBJ2-3	.	TRBV7-2	CASSRIITDTQYF	TGTGCCAGCAGCAGAATTATCACAGATACGCAGTATTTT
.	TRBJ1-1	.	TRBV5-1	CASTRLDIMNTEAFF	TGCGCCAGCACGCGCCTGGACATAATGAACACTGAAGCTTTCTTT
.	TRBJ1-1	.	TRBV4-3	CASSPGWGGEAEAFF	TGCGCCAGCAGCCCGGGATGGGGCGGGGAAGCTGAAGCTTTCTTT
.	TRBJ2-1	.	TRBV9	CASSVGVAREASYNEQFF	TGTGCCAGCAGCGTAGGGGTTGCCAGGGAAGCTTCGTACAATGAGCAGTTCTTC
.	TRBJ2-3	.	TRBV7-2	CASSFGADTQYF	TGTGCCAGCAGCTTTGGAGCAGATACGCAGTATTTT
.	TRBJ2-1	.	TRBV9	CASSVVPGYNEQFF	TGTGCCAGCAGCGTAGTTCCCGGCTACAATGAGCAGTTCTTC
.	TRBJ2-7	.	TRBV11-1	CASSPETRATEQYF	TGTGCCAGCAGCCCCGAGACTAGAGCTACCGAGCAGTACTTC
.	TRBJ2-3	.	TRBV12-5	CASGPQPDSPPYF	TGTGCTAGTGGTCCTCAACCCGATTCCCCACCATATTTT
.	TRBJ1-4	TRBD1	TRBV4-2	CASSQEGGQGDEKLFF	TGTGCCAGCAGCCAAGAAGGGGGACAGGGGGATGAAAAACTGTTTTTT
.	TRBJ1-5	.	TRBV19	CASSITLGSNQPQHF	TGTGCCAGTAGTATCACCCTGGGTAGCAATCAGCCCCAGCATTTT
.	TRBJ2-5	.	TRBV29-1	CSVRQGGSETQYF	TGCAGCGTTCGGCAGGGTGGGAGCGAGACCCAGTACTTC